Listed below are T cell receptor beta chains from one sample, sequenced in a study of T cell responses to AZD1222 COVID-19 vaccine. Produced via immunoSEQ multiplex PCR; TCRdb's table is partial and in-frame only. The sample yields more than 110,000 clones, approximately 83% seen once. The starting material was peripheral blood, obtained on day 0 of AZD1222 vaccination. These receptors originate from an adult in good health. The CDR3 runs from the conserved cysteine through the conserved F or W. D genes are given only for firm matches. Some rows have no size entry. The others give once, few or many, or a class for an expanded clone.

CDR3nt	CDR3aa	v_gene	j_gene	abundance	d_gene
TGTGCCAGTAGTATAGGGGTTAATCAGCCCCAGCATTTT	CASSIGVNQPQHF	TRBV19	TRBJ1-5	-	-
TGTGCCAGTAGTAACCAGGGGGCGCGTGGGCAGTACTTC	CASSNQGARGQYF	TRBV19	TRBJ2-7	-	TRBD1
TGCGCCAGCAGTGAAGTCAGTAGTTATGGCTACACCTTC	CASSEVSSYGYTF	TRBV10-2	TRBJ1-2	-	-
TGTGCCAGCAGCGACCCTTCCTCGGGTAACACTGAAGCTTTCTTT	CASSDPSSGNTEAFF	TRBV25-1	TRBJ1-1	-	-
TGTGCCAGCTCACCGCCGGGGAGCGATGAAAAACTGTTTTTT	CASSPPGSDEKLFF	TRBV18	TRBJ1-4	-	-
TGCGCCAGCAGCTTGACTAGCGGGGTTGGTTCAGCAGAGACCCAGTACTTC	CASSLTSGVGSAETQYF	TRBV5-1	TRBJ2-5	-	TRBD2
TGCAGCGTATCCAGGGCCCAAGAGACCCAGTACTTC	CSVSRAQETQYF	TRBV29-1	TRBJ2-5	-	-
TGTGCCAGTAGTACACCTAGCGAAGGTTACAATGAGCAGTTCTTC	CASSTPSEGYNEQFF	TRBV19	TRBJ2-1	few	-
TGCGCCAGCAGCCCCCCAGGGGGGCTCTATGGCTACACCTTC	CASSPPGGLYGYTF	TRBV4-1	TRBJ1-2	-	TRBD1
TGTGCCATCAAGGGCACCCGGGGGGAGACCCAGTACTTC	CAIKGTRGETQYF	TRBV10-3	TRBJ2-5	-	-
TGTGCCACAACCGACAGTTTTTACGGCTACACCTTC	CATTDSFYGYTF	TRBV10-3	TRBJ1-2	-	-
TGTGCCAGCAGCTTAGGGACAGACGGAAACACCATATATTTT	CASSLGTDGNTIYF	TRBV7-2	TRBJ1-3	once	-
TGTGCCAGTATCGGGAGGGGGGCTTACAATGAGCAGTTCTTC	CASIGRGAYNEQFF	TRBV19	TRBJ2-1	-	TRBD2
TGTGCCACCGGGGTTCGACAGCCCCAGCATTTT	CATGVRQPQHF	TRBV6-5	TRBJ1-5	-	-
TGTGCCAGCAGCTTGGGTGACTCGAGATTAGGGGAGCAGTACTTC	CASSLGDSRLGEQYF	TRBV7-9	TRBJ2-7	-	-
TGCGCCAGCAGCTCGACTCCTCCCGACGAGCAGTACTTC	CASSSTPPDEQYF	TRBV5-1	TRBJ2-7	-	-
TGTGCCAGCAGCTTAGTTCCAGGGGAAGCCTACGAGCAGTACTTC	CASSLVPGEAYEQYF	TRBV7-8	TRBJ2-7	-	-
TGTGCCAGCAGTGACACCGGGACTAATGACAATGAGCAGTTCTTC	CASSDTGTNDNEQFF	TRBV6-4	TRBJ2-1	-	TRBD2
TGTGCCAGTACTGAGCAGGGAGGAGGAGAAAAACTGTTTTTT	CASTEQGGGEKLFF	TRBV19	TRBJ1-4	-	-
TGTGCCAGCAGCAACCTCGGGAGAAGAGGAACCTTCGGCTACGAGCAGTACTTC	CASSNLGRRGTFGYEQYF	TRBV21-1	TRBJ2-7	-	-
TGTGCCAGCAGCCCCCTTTGGGGGCGCGGGAACACTGAAGCTTTCTTT	CASSPLWGRGNTEAFF	TRBV9	TRBJ1-1	-	-
TGTGCCAGCAGTTTTACCCCATCTTACGAGCAGTTCTTC	CASSFTPSYEQFF	TRBV28	TRBJ2-1	once	-
TGTGCCAGCTCATCTCTAGCCGATGACTATAATGAGCAGTTCTTC	CASSSLADDYNEQFF	TRBV18	TRBJ2-1	-	-
TGTGCCAGCACACGGGAGGGGTCACCCCTCCACTTT	CASTREGSPLHF	TRBV6-5	TRBJ1-6	-	-
TGTGCCAGTAGTCTCGCAGGCAGATCCTCTAACTATGGCTACACCTTC	CASSLAGRSSNYGYTF	TRBV19	TRBJ1-2	few	-
TGTGCCAGCAGCTTAGGGACGGTTCCCCGGATGAACACTGAAGCTTTCTTT	CASSLGTVPRMNTEAFF	TRBV11-2	TRBJ1-1	-	-
TGTGCCATCAACAGACAGGGGAACTCGAACACTGAAGCTTTCTTT	CAINRQGNSNTEAFF	TRBV10-3	TRBJ1-1	-	TRBD1
TGTGCCAGTAGTATAGTCAGCTCAAGTACCGGGGAGCTGTTTTTT	CASSIVSSSTGELFF	TRBV19	TRBJ2-2	-	-
TGTGCCATCATGAAGGTGAACAATGAGCAGTTCTTC	CAIMKVNNEQFF	TRBV10-3	TRBJ2-1	-	-
TGTGCCAGCAGTGAGGGCGCAGTAGGGCCCCAGCATTTT	CASSEGAVGPQHF	TRBV2	TRBJ1-5	few	-
TGTGCCATCAGTGAGTCCACCGCGGGGCAGTTCTTC	CAISESTAGQFF	TRBV10-3	TRBJ2-1	-	-
TGTGCCAGCAGTTTACAGGGGGCGGACACTGAAGCTTTCTTT	CASSLQGADTEAFF	TRBV27	TRBJ1-1	-	TRBD1
TGTGCCAGCAGCCGGACAGGGAACACTGAAGCTTTCTTT	CASSRTGNTEAFF	TRBV13	TRBJ1-1	-	TRBD1
TGTGCCAGCAGTCCCGGGGGCGGGCGGCAGCCCCAGCATTTT	CASSPGGGRQPQHF	TRBV6-2/TRBV6-3	TRBJ1-5	-	-
TGTGCCAGCAGCCCAGTGGGGGAAAGCTCTGGAAACACCATATATTTT	CASSPVGESSGNTIYF	TRBV7-8	TRBJ1-3	-	-
TGTGCCAGCAGCTTAGTTCTAGCGGCCACAGATACGCAGTATTTT	CASSLVLAATDTQYF	TRBV11-2	TRBJ2-3	-	TRBD2
TGCGCCAGCAGCCCACGTTGGGGACAGGGCTCCTACGAGCAGTACTTC	CASSPRWGQGSYEQYF	TRBV5-1	TRBJ2-7	once	TRBD1
TGTGCCAGCTTTAACGGAGGGAATAGCAATCAGCCCCAGCATTTT	CASFNGGNSNQPQHF	TRBV28	TRBJ1-5	-	-
TGTGCCAGCAGCTTAGGAGGCCAGGGCAGGGGTGGCTATGGCTACACCTTC	CASSLGGQGRGGYGYTF	TRBV7-8	TRBJ1-2	-	-
TGTGCCTGGAGTGTACATATGAATCAGCCCCAGCATTTT	CAWSVHMNQPQHF	TRBV30	TRBJ1-5	once	-
TGTGCCAGCAGCTATACTAGCGGGGGGGGACCAGATACGCAGTATTTT	CASSYTSGGGPDTQYF	TRBV27	TRBJ2-3	-	TRBD2
TGTGCCAGCAGTCAAACCGAGGCGGGGTGGGGCACAGATACGCAGTATTTT	CASSQTEAGWGTDTQYF	TRBV7-2	TRBJ2-3	-	-